This paragraph reports one T cell receptor beta chain. Its antigen remains unidentified. Naive CD8 cells comprised CD45RO-negative, CCR7-positively selected cells, excluding terminally differentiated effector memory CD45RA+ cells. The data stem from a study of shared clonotypes between healthy human individuals. Study-wide points: Sampling involved blood alone; tissue repertoires likely differ. For naive CD4 cells, roughly 5% of clonotypes were shared across several donors.

The ends were cut back, 5 bases at V and 0 bases at J, with 14 bases in the middle. The germline gives CDR1 MNHEY, CDR2 SMNVEV (reference sequence). This CDR3 comprises 15 residues. Sorted-subset replicate PCRs used about 0.2 ug DNA, approximately 30,000 T cell genomes. Sequenced by immunoSEQ multiplex PCR; TCRdb stores in-frame clones only, minus some. The repertoire holds some 2,100,000 clones, with roughly 91% as singletons. This TCR was recovered from a young man in good health. Some clones in this sample may be carry-over from other donors' samples. Sample: naive CD8+ T cells from PBMCs. The J gene is TRBJ2-7, the V gene TRBV27; either TRBD1 or TRBD2 may fit D (5 bases each). CDR3 protein: CASSTSGTPSYEQYF. For the CDR3, the DNA is TGTGCCAGCAGTACATCCGGGACGCCCTCCTACGAGCAGTACTTC.